This entry features one T cell receptor beta chain sequence. This sample is part of a study of technical replicates of blood from a handful of donors. From germline, CDR1 is LGHNT and CDR2 FRNRAP. The CDR3 is made up of 14 amino acids. Germline trimming cut 0 bases from V and 4 bases from J; bases unmatched to any gene: 3. Produced via immunoSEQ multiplex PCR; TCRdb's table is partial and in-frame only. The sample contains some 83,000 clones, about 92% of which appear only once. The specimen was T cells isolated from PBMCs. The receptor was isolated from a human donor in good health. V usage is TRBV12-5 and J usage is TRBJ2-7, with TRBD2 matching over 7 bases. The CDR3 loop reads CASGLVVGGYEQYF. Here the CDR3 DNA reads TGTGCTAGTGGTTTGGTCGTCGGGGGGTACGAGCAGTACTTC.